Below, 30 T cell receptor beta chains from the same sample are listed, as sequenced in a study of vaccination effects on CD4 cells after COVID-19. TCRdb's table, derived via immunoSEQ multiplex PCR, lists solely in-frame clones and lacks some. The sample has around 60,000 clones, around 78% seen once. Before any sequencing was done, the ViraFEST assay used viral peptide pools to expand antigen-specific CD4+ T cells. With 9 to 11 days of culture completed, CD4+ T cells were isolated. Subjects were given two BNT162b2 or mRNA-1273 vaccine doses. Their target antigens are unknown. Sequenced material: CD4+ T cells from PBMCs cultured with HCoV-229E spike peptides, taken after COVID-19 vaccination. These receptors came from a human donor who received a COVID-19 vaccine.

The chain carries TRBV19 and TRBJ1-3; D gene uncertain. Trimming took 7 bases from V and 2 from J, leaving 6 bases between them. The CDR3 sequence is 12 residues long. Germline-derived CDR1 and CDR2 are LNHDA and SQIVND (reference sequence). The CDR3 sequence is CASKGPGNTIYF. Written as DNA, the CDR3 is TGTGCCAGTAAAGGGCCTGGAAACACCATATATTTT.

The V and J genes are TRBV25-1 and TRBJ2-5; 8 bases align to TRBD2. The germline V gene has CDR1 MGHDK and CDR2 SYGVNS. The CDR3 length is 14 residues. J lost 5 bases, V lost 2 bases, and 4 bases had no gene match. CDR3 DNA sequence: TGTGCCAGCAGTGAACTAGCGGGTTGGGAGACCCAGTACTTC. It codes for CASSELAGWETQYF.

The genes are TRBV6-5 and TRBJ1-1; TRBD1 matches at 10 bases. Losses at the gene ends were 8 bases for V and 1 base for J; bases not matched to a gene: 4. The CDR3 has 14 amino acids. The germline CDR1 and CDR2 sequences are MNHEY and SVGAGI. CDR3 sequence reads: CASGTGATNTEAFF. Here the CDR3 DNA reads TGTGCCAGCGGGACAGGGGCGACGAACACTGAAGCTTTCTTT.

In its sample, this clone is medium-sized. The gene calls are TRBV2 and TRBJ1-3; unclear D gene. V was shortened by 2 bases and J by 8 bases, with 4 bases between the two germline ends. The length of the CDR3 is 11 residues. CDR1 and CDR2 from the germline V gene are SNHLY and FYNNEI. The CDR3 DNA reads TGTGCCAGCAGTGAACAGGACACCATATATTTT. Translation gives CASSEQDTIYF. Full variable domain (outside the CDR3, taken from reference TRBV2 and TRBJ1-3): EPEVTQTPSHQVTQMGQEVILRCVPISNHLYFYWYRQILGQKVEFLVSFYNNEISEKSEIFDDQFSVERPDGSNFTLKIRSTKLEDSAMYFCASSEQDTIYFGEGSWLTVV.

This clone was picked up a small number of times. The CDR3 sequence: CASSFVSGGTGNSYEQYV. Written as DNA, the CDR3 is TGTGCCAGCAGCTTTGTGTCGGGCGGGACAGGGAACTCCTACGAGCAGTACGTC. This rearrangement joins TRBV12-1 to TRBJ2-7; no DNA check was done on the table's D call, TRBD1. TRBV12-1 is labeled a pseudogene. There are 18 residues in the CDR3.

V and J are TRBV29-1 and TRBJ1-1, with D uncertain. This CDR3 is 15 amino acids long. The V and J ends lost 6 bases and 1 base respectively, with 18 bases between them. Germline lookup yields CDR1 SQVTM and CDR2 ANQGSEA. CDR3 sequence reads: CSVLKIGFANTEAFF. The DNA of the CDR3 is TGCAGCGTGTTAAAGATAGGGTTTGCGAACACTGAAGCTTTCTTT.

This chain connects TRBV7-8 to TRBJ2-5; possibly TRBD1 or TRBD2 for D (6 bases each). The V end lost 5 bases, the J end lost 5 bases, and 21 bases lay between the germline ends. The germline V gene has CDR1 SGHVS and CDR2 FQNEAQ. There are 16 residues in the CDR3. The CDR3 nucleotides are TGTGCCAGCAGCCGAGGGGGGACATCACCCGTGGAGACCCAGTACTTC. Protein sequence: CASSRGGTSPVETQYF.

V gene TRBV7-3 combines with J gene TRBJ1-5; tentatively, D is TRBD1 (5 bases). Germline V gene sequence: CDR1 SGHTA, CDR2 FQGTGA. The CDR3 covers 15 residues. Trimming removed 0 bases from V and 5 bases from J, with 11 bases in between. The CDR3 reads CASSLTGQGDQPQHF. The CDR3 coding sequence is TGTGCCAGCAGCTTAACGGGGCAGGGAGATCAGCCCCAGCATTTT. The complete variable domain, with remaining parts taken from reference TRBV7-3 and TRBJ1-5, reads GAGVSQTPSNKVTEKGKYVELRCDPISGHTALYWYRQSLGQGPEFLIYFQGTGAADDSGLPNDRFFAVRPEGSVSTLKIQRTERGDSAVYLCASSLTGQGDQPQHFGDGTRLSIL.

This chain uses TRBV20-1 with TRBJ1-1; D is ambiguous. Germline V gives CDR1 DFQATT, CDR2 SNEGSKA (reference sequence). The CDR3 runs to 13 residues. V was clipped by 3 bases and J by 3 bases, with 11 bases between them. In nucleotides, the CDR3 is TGCAGTGCTAGTTTAGGGCGGGACACTGAAGCTTTCTTT. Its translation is CSASLGRDTEAFF.

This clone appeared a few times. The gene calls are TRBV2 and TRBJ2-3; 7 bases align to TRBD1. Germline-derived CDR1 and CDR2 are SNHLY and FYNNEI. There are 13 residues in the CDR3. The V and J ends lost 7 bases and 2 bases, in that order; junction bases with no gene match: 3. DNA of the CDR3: TGTGCCAGCACAGGACAGGACACAGATACGCAGTATTTT. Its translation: CASTGQDTDTQYF.

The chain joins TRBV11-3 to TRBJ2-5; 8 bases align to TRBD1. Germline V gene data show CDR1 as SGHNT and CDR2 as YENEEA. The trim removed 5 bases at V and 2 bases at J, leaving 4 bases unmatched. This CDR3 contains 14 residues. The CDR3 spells CASSHGTGQETQYF. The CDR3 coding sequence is TGTGCCAGCAGCCATGGGACAGGTCAAGAGACCCAGTACTTC.

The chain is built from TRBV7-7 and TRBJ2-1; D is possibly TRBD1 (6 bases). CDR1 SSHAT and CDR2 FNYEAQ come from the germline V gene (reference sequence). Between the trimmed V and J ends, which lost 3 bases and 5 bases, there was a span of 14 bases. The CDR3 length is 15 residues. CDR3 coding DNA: TGTGCCAGCAGCTTTTCCGACAGGAGCGACAATGAGCAGTTCTTC. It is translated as CASSFSDRSDNEQFF.

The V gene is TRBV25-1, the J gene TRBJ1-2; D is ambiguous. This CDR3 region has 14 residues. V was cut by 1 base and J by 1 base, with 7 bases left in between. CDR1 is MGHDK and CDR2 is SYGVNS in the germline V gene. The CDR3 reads CASSESPVNYGYTF. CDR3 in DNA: TGTGCCAGCAGTGAATCCCCGGTTAACTATGGCTACACCTTC.

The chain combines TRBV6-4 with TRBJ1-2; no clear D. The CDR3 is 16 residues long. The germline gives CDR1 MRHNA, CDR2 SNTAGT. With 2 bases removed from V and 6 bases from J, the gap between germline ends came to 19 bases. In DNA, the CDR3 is TGTGCCAGCAGTGACACACCCCAGGCTTTTGCGAATGGCTACACCTTC. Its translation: CASSDTPQAFANGYTF.

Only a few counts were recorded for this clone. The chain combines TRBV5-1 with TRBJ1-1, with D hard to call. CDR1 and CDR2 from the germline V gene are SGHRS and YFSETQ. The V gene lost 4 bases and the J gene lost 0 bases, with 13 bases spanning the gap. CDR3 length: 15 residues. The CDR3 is CASSLEGGVNTEAFF. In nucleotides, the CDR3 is TGCGCCAGCAGCCTAGAAGGTGGCGTGAACACTGAAGCTTTCTTT.

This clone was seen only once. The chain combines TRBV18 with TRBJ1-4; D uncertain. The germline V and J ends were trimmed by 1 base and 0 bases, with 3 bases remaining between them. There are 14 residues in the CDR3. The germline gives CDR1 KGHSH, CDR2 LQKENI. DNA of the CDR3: TGTGCCAGCTCACCACTTGCAACTAATGAAAAACTGTTTTTT. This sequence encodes CASSPLATNEKLFF.

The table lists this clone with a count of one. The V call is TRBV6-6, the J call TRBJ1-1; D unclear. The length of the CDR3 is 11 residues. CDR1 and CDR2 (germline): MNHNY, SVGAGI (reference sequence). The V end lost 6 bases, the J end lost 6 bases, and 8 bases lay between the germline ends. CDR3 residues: CASRTLAEAFF. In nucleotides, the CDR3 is TGTGCCAGCAGGACTCTAGCTGAAGCTTTCTTT.

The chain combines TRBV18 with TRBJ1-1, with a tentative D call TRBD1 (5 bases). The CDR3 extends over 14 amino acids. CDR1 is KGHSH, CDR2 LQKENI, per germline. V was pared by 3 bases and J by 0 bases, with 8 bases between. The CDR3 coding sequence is TGTGCCAGCTCACCTGACAGATTGAACACTGAAGCTTTCTTT. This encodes CASSPDRLNTEAFF.

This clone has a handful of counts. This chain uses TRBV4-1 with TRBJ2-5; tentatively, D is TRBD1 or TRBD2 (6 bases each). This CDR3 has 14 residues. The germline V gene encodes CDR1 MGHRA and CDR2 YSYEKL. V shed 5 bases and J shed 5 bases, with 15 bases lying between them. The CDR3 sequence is CASSSGAGRETQYF. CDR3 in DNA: TGCGCCAGCAGCTCGGGGGCAGGGCGGGAGACCCAGTACTTC.

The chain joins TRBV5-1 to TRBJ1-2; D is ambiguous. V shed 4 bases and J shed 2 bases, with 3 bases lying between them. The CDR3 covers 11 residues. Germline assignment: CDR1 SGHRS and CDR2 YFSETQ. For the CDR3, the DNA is TGCGCCAGCAGCGACAACTATGGCTACACCTTC. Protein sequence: CASSDNYGYTF.

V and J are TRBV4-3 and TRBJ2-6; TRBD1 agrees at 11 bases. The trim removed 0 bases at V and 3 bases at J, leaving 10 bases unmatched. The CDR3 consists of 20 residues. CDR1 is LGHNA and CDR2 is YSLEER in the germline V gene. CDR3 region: CASSQDLGGQGAGGANVLTF. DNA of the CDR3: TGCGCCAGCAGCCAAGATCTCGGAGGACAGGGGGCCGGTGGGGCCAACGTCCTGACTTTC.

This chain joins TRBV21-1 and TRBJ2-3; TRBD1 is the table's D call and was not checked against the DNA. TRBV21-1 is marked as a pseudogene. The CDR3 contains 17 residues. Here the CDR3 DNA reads TGTGCCAGCAGCAAAGCCGGCAGACAGGGGGTAGGTGATACGCAGTATTTT. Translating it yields CASSKAGRQGVGDTQYF.

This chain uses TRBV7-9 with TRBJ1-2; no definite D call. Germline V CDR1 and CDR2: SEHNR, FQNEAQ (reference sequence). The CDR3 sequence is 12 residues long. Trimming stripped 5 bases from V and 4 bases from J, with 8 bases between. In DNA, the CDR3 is TGTGCCAGCAGCACAACCAGCTATGGCTACACCTTC. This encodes CASSTTSYGYTF.

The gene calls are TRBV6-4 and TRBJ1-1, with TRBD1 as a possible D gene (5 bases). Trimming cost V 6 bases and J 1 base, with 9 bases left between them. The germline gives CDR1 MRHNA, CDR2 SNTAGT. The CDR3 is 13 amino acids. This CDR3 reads CASSAGPNTEAFF. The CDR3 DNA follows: TGTGCCAGCAGCGCGGGGCCGAACACTGAAGCTTTCTTT.

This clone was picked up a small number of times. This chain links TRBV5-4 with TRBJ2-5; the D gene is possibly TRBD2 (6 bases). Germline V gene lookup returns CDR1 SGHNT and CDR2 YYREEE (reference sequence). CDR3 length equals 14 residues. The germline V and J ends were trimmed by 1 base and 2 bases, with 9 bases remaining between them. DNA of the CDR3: TGTGCCAGCAGCTTGCGGGGGACTCAAGAGACCCAGTACTTC. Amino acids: CASSLRGTQETQYF.

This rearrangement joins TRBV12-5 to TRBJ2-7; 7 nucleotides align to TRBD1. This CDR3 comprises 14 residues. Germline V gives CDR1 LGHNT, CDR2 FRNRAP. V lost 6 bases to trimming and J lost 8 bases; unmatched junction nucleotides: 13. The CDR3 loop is CASGKRGRKKKQYV. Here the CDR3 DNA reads TGTGCTAGTGGCAAAAGGGGGCGAAAAAAGAAGCAGTACGTC.

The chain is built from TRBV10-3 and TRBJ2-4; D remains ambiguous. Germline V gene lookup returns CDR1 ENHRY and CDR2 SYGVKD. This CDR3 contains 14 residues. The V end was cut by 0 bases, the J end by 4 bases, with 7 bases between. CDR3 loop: CAISESFQKNIQYF. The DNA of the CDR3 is TGTGCCATCAGTGAGTCTTTCCAGAAAAACATTCAGTACTTC.

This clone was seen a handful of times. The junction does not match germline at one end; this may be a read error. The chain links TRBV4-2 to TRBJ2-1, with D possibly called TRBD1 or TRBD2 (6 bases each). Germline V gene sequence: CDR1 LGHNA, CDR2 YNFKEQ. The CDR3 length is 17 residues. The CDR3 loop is CASSQTLWRGEVNEQFF. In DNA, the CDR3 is TGTGCCAGCAGCCAGACCCTCTGGAGGGGGGAAGTCAATGAACAGTTCTTC.

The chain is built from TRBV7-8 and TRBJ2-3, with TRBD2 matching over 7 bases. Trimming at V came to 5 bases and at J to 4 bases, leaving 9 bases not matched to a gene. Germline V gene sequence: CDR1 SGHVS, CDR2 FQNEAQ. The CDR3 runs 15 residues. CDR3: CASSAGRGRADTQYF. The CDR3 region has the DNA TGTGCCAGCAGCGCCGGACGGGGGAGGGCAGATACGCAGTATTTT.

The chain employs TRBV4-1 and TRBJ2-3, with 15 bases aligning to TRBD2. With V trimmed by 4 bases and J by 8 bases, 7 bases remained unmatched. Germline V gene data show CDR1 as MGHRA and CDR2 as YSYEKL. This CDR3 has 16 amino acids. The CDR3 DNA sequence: TGCGCCAGCAGCCCCCCCGGGACTAGCGGGGGGCCTACGCAGTATTTT. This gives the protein CASSPPGTSGGPTQYF.